This paragraph reports one T cell receptor beta chain. This sample is drawn from a study of blood T cell repertoires in COVID-19. For the study at large: Sites in the United States, Italy and Spain provided acute and convalescent COVID-19 samples.

The authors' processing: Estimated nucleated cell counts came from reference gene primer amplification. Libraries were prepared by immunoSEQ multiplex PCR; TCRdb keeps only in-frame clonotypes and omits some of them. That table is the source of V, J and clone size, and D and trimming were worked out from the DNA. The sample records about 120,000 clones, roughly 90% being singletons. Between the trimmed V and J ends, which lost 0 bases and 9 bases, there was a span of 9 bases. CDR3 length equals 14 residues. Germline values: CDR1 SEHNR, CDR2 FQNEAQ (reference sequence). The sequencing sample was made of peripheral blood. This chain links TRBV7-9 with TRBJ1-6; the D is unclear. This receptor was obtained from a man between 60 and 75 years old with COVID-19, enrolled during active disease. In DNA, the CDR3 is TGTGCCAGCAGCTTAGCAAACACGGGTTCACCCCTCCACTTT. Translating it yields CASSLANTGSPLHF.